These 11 T cell receptor beta chains were sequenced from one sample in a study of blood T cell repertoires in COVID-19. Clones were read by immunoSEQ multiplex PCR, and TCRdb kept only the in-frame ones, dropping some. The table shows about 83,000 clones, with roughly nine tenths occurring only once. The sample was peripheral blood. The receptors derive from a woman of 80 years or more with active or convalescent COVID-19.

DNA of the CDR3: TGTGTCAGAAGCTCAGGGCGCAGCGGGGGACCATCTCCCACAGATACGCAGTATTTT. It specifies CVRSSGRSGGPSPTDTQYF. The chain uses TRBV7-5 and TRBJ2-3; the D call TRBD2 from the table was never checked on the DNA. TRBV7-5 is a pseudogene segment. The CDR3 is 19 amino acids.

This chain links TRBV28 with TRBJ2-1, with a possible D match to TRBD1 (6 bases). The V gene lost 2 bases and the J gene lost 7 bases, with 12 bases spanning the gap. The CDR3 totals 14 residues. CDR1 is MDHEN and CDR2 is SYDVKM in the germline V gene. The CDR3 nucleotides read TGTGCCAGCAGTTTAGGAAGAAGGGGGAATGAGCAGTTCTTC. Translated: CASSLGRRGNEQFF.

A note on this clone: One end of the junction is discordant with germline, which a read error may explain. The rearrangement uses TRBV3-1 (or the pseudogene TRBV3-2) and TRBJ2-3, with D perhaps matching TRBD1 (5 bases). The germline V gene has CDR1 LGHDT and CDR2 YNNKEL (reference sequence). The CDR3 has 17 amino acids. CDR3 nucleotide sequence: TGTGCCAGCAGCCAACTAGTGACAGACCTCCCCACAAATACGCAGTATTTT. Encoded protein: CASSQLVTDLPTNTQYF.

This chain uses TRBV2 with TRBJ2-7, with 8 bases aligning to TRBD1. This CDR3 is 12 amino acids long. After removal of 8 bases from V and 3 bases from J, the junction contained 3 bases not matched to a gene. Germline assignment: CDR1 SNHLY and CDR2 FYNNEI. The CDR3 is CASLDRVYEQYF. The DNA of the CDR3 is TGTGCCAGCCTGGACAGGGTCTACGAGCAGTACTTC.

In this sample, this clone turned up once. The V call is TRBV19, the J call TRBJ1-1, with D unclear. Germline V CDR1 and CDR2: LNHDA, SQIVND (reference sequence). The V and J ends lost 1 base and 4 bases respectively, with 7 bases between them. The CDR3 spans 13 residues. The CDR3 here is CASSIGRVTEAFF. CDR3 DNA sequence: TGTGCCAGTAGTATAGGACGGGTCACTGAAGCTTTCTTT.

V and J are TRBV7-2 and TRBJ1-2, with 10 bases that match TRBD1. The junction had 10 bases not matched to a gene; V was cut back by 5 bases and J by 4 bases. CDR1 and CDR2 from the germline V gene are SGHTA and FQGNSA. The CDR3 contains 16 residues. CDR3 DNA sequence: TGTGCCAGCAGCCGTCCAACCGGGACAGGGGCCTATGGCTACACCTTC. Protein: CASSRPTGTGAYGYTF.

This clone appeared a single time. The chain has TRBV3-1 (or the pseudogene TRBV3-2) and TRBJ2-7, with 7 bases lining up with TRBD2. The CDR3 is 15 residues long. Germline V CDR1 and CDR2: LGHDT, YNNKEL (reference sequence). The V and J ends lost 3 bases and 4 bases, in that order; junction bases with no gene match: 9. CDR3 coding DNA: TGTGCCAGCAGCCAGCCGATCAGCGGGGAATACGAGCAGTACTTC. Protein: CASSQPISGEYEQYF.

In its sample, this clone was seen once. J is TRBJ2-7 and V is TRBV27; possible D gene TRBD2, 6 bases. Germline CDR1 is MNHEY and CDR2 is SMNVEV (reference sequence). Trimming left V 6 bases short and J 2 bases short, with 17 bases between. The CDR3 consists of 15 residues. The chain's CDR3 is CASSRGGTYAYEQYF. The CDR3 DNA reads TGTGCCAGCAGCCGAGGAGGGACTTACGCCTACGAGCAGTACTTC.

This chain links TRBV7-3 with TRBJ2-1, with 12 nucleotides matching TRBD2. This CDR3 region has 15 residues. V dropped 3 bases and J dropped 7; count of bases not matched to a gene: 4. Germline assignment: CDR1 SGHTA and CDR2 FQGTGA. CDR3 nucleotide sequence: TGTGCCAGCAGCTTTGGGACTAGCGGGTGGAATGAGCAGTTCTTC. Encoded protein: CASSFGTSGWNEQFF.

This clone came up once. The chain is built from TRBV28 and TRBJ1-1, with TRBD1 identical over 8 bases. CDR3 length: 15 residues. Germline trimming cut 10 bases from V and 5 bases from J; bases unmatched to any gene: 15. Germline CDR1 and CDR2: MDHEN and SYDVKM. In nucleotides, the CDR3 is TGTGCCACCGCCGATACTGGACAGGGTAAAACTGAAGCTTTCTTT. Translated: CATADTGQGKTEAFF.

The chain employs TRBV10-3 and TRBJ1-5, with no clear D. The CDR3 contains 13 residues. Trimming stripped 1 base from V and 5 bases from J, with 6 bases between. Germline V gives CDR1 ENHRY, CDR2 SYGVKD. The CDR3 DNA is TGTGCCATCAGTGAGTTAGAGGATCAGCCCCAGCATTTT. Its protein product is CAISELEDQPQHF.